This T cell receptor beta chain was captured by sequencing in a study of cytomegalovirus exposure and HLA in healthy donors. PCR primers comprised 60 Vbeta and 13 Jbeta primers. Measured with immunoSEQ multiplex PCR; TCRdb has only the in-frame clones, and not every one. The table lists about 150,000 clones, about 87% of them singletons. The receptor's source is a woman in her thirties in good health and CMV-seronegative. Source material: PBMCs.

The CDR3 loop is CASSRGGDSYEQYF. The CDR3 DNA sequence: TGTGCCAGTAGCCGGGGTGGGGACAGCTACGAGCAGTACTTC. This chain joins TRBV19 and TRBJ2-7, with 7 bases that match TRBD1. Trimming cost V 6 bases and J 3 bases; bases outside gene matches: 8. Germline loops: CDR1 LNHDA, CDR2 SQIVND (reference sequence). The CDR3 consists of 14 residues. Full variable domain (outside the CDR3, taken from reference TRBV19 and TRBJ2-7): DGGITQSPKYLFRKEGQNVTLSCEQNLNHDAMYWYRQDPGQGLRLIYYSQIVNDFQKGDIAEGYSVSREKKESFPLTVTSAQKNPTAFYLCASSRGGDSYEQYFGPGTRLTVT.